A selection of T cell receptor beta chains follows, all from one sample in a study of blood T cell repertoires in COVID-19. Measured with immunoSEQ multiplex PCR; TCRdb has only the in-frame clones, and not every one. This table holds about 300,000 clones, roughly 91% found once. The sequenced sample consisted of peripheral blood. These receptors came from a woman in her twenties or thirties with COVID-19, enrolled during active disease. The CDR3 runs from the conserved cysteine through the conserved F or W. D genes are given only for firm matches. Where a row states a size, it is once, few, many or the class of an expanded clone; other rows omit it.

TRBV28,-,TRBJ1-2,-,TGTGCCAGCAGTTTACGGGTTACGGGCTACACCTTC,CASSLRVTGYTF
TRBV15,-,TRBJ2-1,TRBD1,TGTGCCACCTCGCTGGACAGGACATACAATGAGCAGTTCTTC,CATSLDRTYNEQFF
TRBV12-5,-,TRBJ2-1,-,TGTGCTAGTGGTTCACATCTTCACTCCTACAATGAGCAGTTCTTC,CASGSHLHSYNEQFF
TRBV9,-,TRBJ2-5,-,TGTGCCAGCAGCGTAGACCCTGGAGCAAGGTTCCAGTACTTC,CASSVDPGARFQYF
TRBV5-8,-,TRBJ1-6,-,TGTGCCAGCAGCCCAGACGGGACCTATAATTCACCCCTCCACTTT,CASSPDGTYNSPLHF
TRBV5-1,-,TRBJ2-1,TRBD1,TGCGCCAGCAGCTGGGACAGGGGCGGCAATGAGCAGTTCTTC,CASSWDRGGNEQFF
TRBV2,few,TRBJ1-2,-,TGTGCCAGCAGTGAAGCCCCGGCATCCAGGGACTATGGCTACACCTTC,CASSEAPASRDYGYTF
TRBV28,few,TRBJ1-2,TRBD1,TGTGCCAGCAGGCCCGCGGGACAGGGGAACTATGGCTACACCTTC,CASRPAGQGNYGYTF
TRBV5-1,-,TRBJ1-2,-,TGCGCCAGCAGCTTGGATGGCACCACCTATGGCTACACCTTC,CASSLDGTTYGYTF
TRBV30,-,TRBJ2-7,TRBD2,TGTGCCTGGAGCAGTGGAGTAGCGGGGGTTTACGAGCAGTACTTC,CAWSSGVAGVYEQYF
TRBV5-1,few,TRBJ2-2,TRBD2,TGCGCCAGCAGCCCCCCTGGGCGGGGGATGAACACCGGGGAGCTGTTTTTT,CASSPPGRGMNTGELFF
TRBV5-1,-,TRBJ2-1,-,TGCGCCAGCAGCTTGAAGGTTAGCAAAACCAATGAGCAGTTCTTC,CASSLKVSKTNEQFF
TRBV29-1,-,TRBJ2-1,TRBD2,TGCAGCGTTGAGGGCGGACTAGCGGTTAACAATGAGCAGTTCTTC,CSVEGGLAVNNEQFF
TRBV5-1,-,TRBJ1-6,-,TGCGCCAGCAGCTTGGTGGCAGAAAATAATTCACCCCTCCACTTT,CASSLVAENNSPLHF
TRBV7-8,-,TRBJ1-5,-,TGTGCCAGCAGCTTATCGGGCAGAGGGAGCAATCAGCCCCAGCATTTT,CASSLSGRGSNQPQHF
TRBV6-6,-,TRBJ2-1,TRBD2,TGTGCCAGCAGTTCCCAGAGACTAGCGTCAATTGATGAGCAGTTCTTC,CASSSQRLASIDEQFF
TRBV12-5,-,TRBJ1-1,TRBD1,TGTGCTAGTGGCCTAGACAGGGGCTCCATGAACACTGAAGCTTTCTTT,CASGLDRGSMNTEAFF
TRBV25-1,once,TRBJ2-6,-,TGTGCCAGCACAGGGGCTTCTGGGGCCAACGTCCTGACTTTC,CASTGASGANVLTF
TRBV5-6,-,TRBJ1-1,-,TGTGCCAGCAGCTTGGTTAGCGACGAAGCTTTCTTT,CASSLVSDEAFF
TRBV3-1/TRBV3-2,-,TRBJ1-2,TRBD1,TGTGCCAGCAGCCAAGGGACAGGGGAGGGTAGTCGTCATGGCTACACCTTC,CASSQGTGEGSRHGYTF
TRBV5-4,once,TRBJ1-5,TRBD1,TGTGCCAGCAGCTTGGCGTCCGGGACAGGGGGCGGAAGCAATCAGCCCCAGCATTTT,CASSLASGTGGGSNQPQHF
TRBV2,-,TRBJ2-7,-,TGTGCCAGCAGGGGACGGACAGTGGTCTCCTACGAGCAGTACTTC,CASRGRTVVSYEQYF
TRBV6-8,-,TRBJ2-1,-,TGTGCCAGCAGTTACGCGAGGTTCCCCCCGACCAATGAGCAGTTCTTC,CASSYARFPPTNEQFF
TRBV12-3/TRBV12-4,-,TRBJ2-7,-,TGTGCCAGCAGCCCGACAGCTTACGAGCAGTACTTC,CASSPTAYEQYF
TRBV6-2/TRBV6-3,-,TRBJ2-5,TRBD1,TGTGCCAGCAGTCAACAGGGGGAGACCCAGTACTTC,CASSQQGETQYF
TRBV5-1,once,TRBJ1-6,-,TGCGCCAGCAGCTTGGGGGCCCCCTCCTATAATTCACCCCTCCACTTT,CASSLGAPSYNSPLHF
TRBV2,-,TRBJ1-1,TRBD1,TGTGCCAGCCTGGGACAGGGGTACACTGAAGCTTTCTTT,CASLGQGYTEAFF
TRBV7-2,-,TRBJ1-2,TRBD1,TGTGCCAGCAGCACCCGGACAGGCCCCTATGGCTACACCTTC,CASSTRTGPYGYTF
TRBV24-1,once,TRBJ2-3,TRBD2,TGTGCCACCAGTGATCCGGCCGGGACTAGCGGGGGGGATACGCAGTATTTT,CATSDPAGTSGGDTQYF
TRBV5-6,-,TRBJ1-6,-,TGTGCCAGCAGCTTAAACTCCTCACCCCTCCACTTT,CASSLNSSPLHF
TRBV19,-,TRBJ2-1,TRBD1,TGTGCCAGTAGTCGGACAGGGGGTACCAATGAGCAGTTCTTC,CASSRTGGTNEQFF
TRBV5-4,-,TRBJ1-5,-,TGTGCCAGCAGCCTAGACAGAGATCAGCCCCAGCATTTT,CASSLDRDQPQHF
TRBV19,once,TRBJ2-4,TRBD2,TGTGCCAGTAGTACCCTGGGACTAGCGGGGGCCAAAAACATTCAGTACTTC,CASSTLGLAGAKNIQYF
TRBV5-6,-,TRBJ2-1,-,TGTGCCAGCAGCTTTTTGACGCGGCAGGACTTATACAATGAGCAGTTCTTC,CASSFLTRQDLYNEQFF
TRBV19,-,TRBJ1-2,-,TGTGCCAGTAGTATGACGGAGACTAACTATGGCTACACCTTC,CASSMTETNYGYTF
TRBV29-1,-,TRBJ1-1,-,TGCAGCGTTGAGTCCGAGGGTGAGGGGAACACTGAAGCTTTCTTT,CSVESEGEGNTEAFF
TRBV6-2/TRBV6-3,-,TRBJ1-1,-,TGTGCCAGCAGCCTAATTCCGAACACTGAAGCTTTCTTT,CASSLIPNTEAFF
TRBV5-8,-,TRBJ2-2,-,TGTGCCAGCAGCCGAACCGGGACACAGAACACCGGGGAGCTGTTTTTT,CASSRTGTQNTGELFF
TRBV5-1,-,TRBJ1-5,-,TGCGCCAGCAGTCCGATAGGGGGAGGGAGTCAGCCCCAGCATTTT,CASSPIGGGSQPQHF
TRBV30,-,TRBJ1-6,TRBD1,TGTGCCTGGACATCCTCGGACAGGGGAGGTTCACCCCTCCACTTT,CAWTSSDRGGSPLHF
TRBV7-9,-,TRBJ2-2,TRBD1,TGTGCCAGCAGCTCGGGGACAGGGAACACCGGGGAGCTGTTTTTT,CASSSGTGNTGELFF
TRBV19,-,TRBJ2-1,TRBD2,TGTGCCAGTAGTATCCCAGCGGGGGGGTACAATGAGCAGTTCTTC,CASSIPAGGYNEQFF